A single sample is the source of the 7 T cell receptor beta chains below, sequenced in a study of cytomegalovirus exposure and HLA in healthy donors. The PCR had 60 Vbeta and 13 Jbeta primers. Profiling relied on immunoSEQ multiplex PCR, and the TCRdb table lists in-frame clones only, not all of them. This sample carries about 60,000 clones, 60% to 80% of them seen once, and the ten largest clones take 3% to 4%. The sample taken for sequencing was PBMCs. The receptors shown here come from a woman aged 40-49 years in good health and CMV-seropositive.

The chain has TRBV5-8 and TRBJ2-7, with 8 bases lining up with TRBD1. This CDR3 has 14 amino acids. Germline CDR1 and CDR2: SGHTS and YDEGEE. The V segment lost 8 bases and the J segment 5 bases; nucleotides outside the gene matches: 12. The CDR3 loop reads CARTPRTGLNEQYF. As DNA, the CDR3 is TGTGCCAGAACCCCCCGGACAGGGCTCAACGAGCAGTACTTC.

The chain employs TRBV11-2 and TRBJ1-5; 8 bases fit TRBD1. Trimming cost V 4 bases and J 7 bases; bases outside gene matches: 9. The germline V gene has CDR1 SGHAT and CDR2 FQNNGV. The CDR3 has 15 amino acids. CDR3 DNA sequence: TGTGCCAGCAGCTCGCTTCAGGGGGCTGAACAGCCCCAGCATTTT. As protein: CASSSLQGAEQPQHF.

The chain carries TRBV19 and TRBJ1-2; 7 positions agree with TRBD1. V shed 4 bases, J shed 0 bases, and the junction held 5 bases outside the gene matches. This CDR3 contains 15 residues. Per the germline V gene, CDR1 is LNHDA and CDR2 is SQIVND (reference sequence). The CDR3 region has the DNA TGTGCCAGTAGTAACCATACAGGGGCTAACTATGGCTACACCTTC. Translated, it gives CASSNHTGANYGYTF.

The chain carries TRBV2 and TRBJ2-7, with a possible D match to TRBD1 (6 bases). CDR3 length equals 13 residues. Trimming took 7 bases from V and 2 from J, leaving 12 bases between them. Germline assignment: CDR1 SNHLY and CDR2 FYNNEI. CDR3 sequence reads: CASMADRAYEQYF. CDR3 DNA: TGTGCCAGCATGGCGGACAGAGCCTACGAGCAGTACTTC. The complete variable domain, with remaining parts taken from reference TRBV2 and TRBJ2-7, reads EPEVTQTPSHQVTQMGQEVILRCVPISNHLYFYWYRQILGQKVEFLVSFYNNEISEKSEIFDDQFSVERPDGSNFTLKIRSTKLEDSAMYFCASMADRAYEQYFGPGTRLTVT.

This chain uses TRBV9 with TRBJ1-1, with TRBD1 matching 10 bases. The germline V gene encodes CDR1 SGDLS and CDR2 YYNGEE. V trimming: 3 bases; J trimming: 6 bases; junction bases outside the gene matches: 5. The CDR3 is 14 amino acids. The CDR3: CASSATGGASEAFF. Here the CDR3 DNA reads TGTGCCAGCAGCGCGACAGGGGGCGCGTCTGAAGCTTTCTTT.

The CDR3 region is CASSQDRDYEKLFF. Written as DNA, the CDR3 is TGCGCCAGCAGCCAAGACAGGGATTATGAAAAACTGTTTTTT. The chain carries TRBV4-1 and TRBJ1-4; possibly TRBD1 for D (5 bases). The CDR3 extends over 14 amino acids. CDR1 MGHRA and CDR2 YSYEKL come from the germline V gene. V was shortened by 0 bases and J by 6 bases, with 8 bases between the two germline ends.

This chain connects TRBV4-3 to TRBJ2-6; TRBD1 is a possible D gene (6 bases). V was cut by 0 bases and J by 3 bases, with 21 bases left in between. Germline CDR1 and CDR2: LGHNA and YSLEER. CDR3 length: 20 residues. DNA for the CDR3: TGCGCCAGCAGCCAAGACCTCCTGCAGGGGATAATTATTGGGGCCAACGTCCTGACTTTC. Translated: CASSQDLLQGIIIGANVLTF.